This TCR beta chain emerged from a study of shared clonotypes between healthy human individuals. About the research overall: Every donor yielded three CD4 naive, three CD4 memory, two CD8 naive and one CD8 memory plate. Study results and caveats: Sorted-subset sequencing, rarefaction showed, was incomplete despite large depth.

From CD4+ cells came CD45RA+ naive and CD45RA-negative memory subsets. The method was immunoSEQ multiplex PCR; TCRdb's version includes in-frame clones alone and lacks a portion of them. This table holds over a million clones, under 80% found once. Germline assignment: CDR1 KGHSH and CDR2 LQKENI. The CDR3 is 16 amino acids. V was trimmed by 3 bases and J by 2 bases, leaving 15 bases between them. A remark on this clone: The antigen remains unidentified.

The source of this sequence is a young man in good health. This chain uses TRBV18 with TRBJ2-3; no firm D call. Sequenced material: memory CD4+ T cells sorted from blood. Described subset: CD45RA-negative fraction. The CDR3, as DNA: TGTGCCAGCTCACCCCCGAGCGTAAGCCACACAGATACGCAGTATTTT. Translated: CASSPPSVSHTDTQYF.